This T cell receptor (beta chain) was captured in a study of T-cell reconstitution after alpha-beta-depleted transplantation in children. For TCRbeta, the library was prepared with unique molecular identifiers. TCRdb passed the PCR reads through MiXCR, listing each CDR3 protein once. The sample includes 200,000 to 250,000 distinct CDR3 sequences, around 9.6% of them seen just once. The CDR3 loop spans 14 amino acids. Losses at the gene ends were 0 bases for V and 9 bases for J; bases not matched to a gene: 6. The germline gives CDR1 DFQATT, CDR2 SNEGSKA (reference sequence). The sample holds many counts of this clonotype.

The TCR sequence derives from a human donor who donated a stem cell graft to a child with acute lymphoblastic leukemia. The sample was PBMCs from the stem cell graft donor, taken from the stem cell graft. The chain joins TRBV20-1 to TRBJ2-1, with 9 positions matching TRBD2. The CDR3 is CSAREVAGAGEQFF. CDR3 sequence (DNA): TGCAGTGCTAGAGAGGTAGCGGGGGCGGGTGAGCAGTTCTTC.